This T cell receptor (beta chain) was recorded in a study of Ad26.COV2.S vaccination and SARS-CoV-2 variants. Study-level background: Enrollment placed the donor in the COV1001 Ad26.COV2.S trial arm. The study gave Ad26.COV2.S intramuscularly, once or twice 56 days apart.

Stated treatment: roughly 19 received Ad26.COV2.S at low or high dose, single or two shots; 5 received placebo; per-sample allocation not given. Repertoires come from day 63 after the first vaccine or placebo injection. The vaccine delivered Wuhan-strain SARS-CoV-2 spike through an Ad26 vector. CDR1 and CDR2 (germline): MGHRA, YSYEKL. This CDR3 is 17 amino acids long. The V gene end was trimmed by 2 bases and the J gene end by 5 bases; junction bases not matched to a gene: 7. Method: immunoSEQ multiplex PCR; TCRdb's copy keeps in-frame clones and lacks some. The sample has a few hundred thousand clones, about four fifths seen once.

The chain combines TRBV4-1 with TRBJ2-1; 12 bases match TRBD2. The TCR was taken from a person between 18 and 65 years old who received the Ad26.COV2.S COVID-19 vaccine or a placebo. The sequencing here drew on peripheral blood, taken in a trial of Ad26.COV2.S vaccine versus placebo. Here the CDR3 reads CASSQLPTSGSDNEQFF. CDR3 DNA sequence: TGCGCCAGCAGCCAACTTCCGACTAGCGGGAGTGACAATGAGCAGTTCTTC.